The clone carrying this TCR beta chain has ten or more counts. The target antigen is unknown. The study enrolled patients aged 18 to 65 with newly diagnosed hyperthyroidism of under 2 months' duration. The study left out patients who had uncontrolled infection, other autoimmune disease, pregnancy or lactation. Using RNA transcripts as the source, TCR beta CDR3 regions were amplified. During a first-round RT-PCR of the TCR CDR3, the HTBI primer set was used. TCRdb re-analysed the multiplex PCR reads in MiXCR, keeping a single row per CDR3 protein. Of about 150,000 distinct CDR3 sequences in the sample, over 20% were seen once. The sample belongs to a study of T cells in Graves' hyperthyroidism and ophthalmopathy. Study-wide findings and caveats: Ophthalmopathy was distinguished from stable hyperthyroidism by 13 V-J signatures.

The sequence was collected from a woman between 50 and 59 years old with Graves' hyperthyroidism that later progressed to Graves' ophthalmopathy. Specimen: blood.

In DNA, the CDR3 is TGCAGTGCTAGAGACATAGCGGGGGGCCATGAGCAGTTCTTC. This sequence encodes CSARDIAGGHEQFF. The gene calls are TRBV20-1 and TRBJ2-1; 10 bases map to TRBD2. CDR3 length: 14 amino acids. Germline-derived CDR1 and CDR2 are DFQATT and SNEGSKA (reference sequence). J gave up 8 bases and V 0 bases, and 4 bases lay outside the gene matches.